Listed below are T cell receptor beta chains from one sample, sequenced in a study of OX40 agonist ivuxolimab in advanced cancers. The protocol was immunoSEQ multiplex PCR, while the TCRdb copy is restricted to in-frame clones and leaves out a portion. Of about 70,000 clones listed, roughly 87% were seen once; the top ten hold 2.5% to 3%. The specimen was CD4+ or CD8+ T cells sorted from blood, collected in a trial of the OX40 agonist ivuxolimab. The origin of the receptors is an adult with an advanced solid tumor such as melanoma, head and neck, liver or kidney cancer. Both conserved end residues are part of each CDR3. The D gene is left open where the match is weak. Clone size is shown for a subset of rows, as once, few, many or a class of expanded clone.

.	TRBV5-4	.	TRBJ2-5	CASSPRRFQETQYF	TGTGCCAGCAGCCCGCGGCGGTTCCAAGAGACCCAGTACTTC
.	TRBV12-5	.	TRBJ2-7	CASGLLGGSDEQYF	TGTGCTAGTGGTTTGCTAGGGGGTTCCGACGAGCAGTACTTC
.	TRBV27	.	TRBJ2-7	CASRWDGRNYEQYF	TGTGCCAGCAGATGGGACGGAAGAAACTACGAGCAGTACTTC
few	TRBV7-3	.	TRBJ1-1	CASSLRPVGAVAFF	TGTGCCAGCAGCCTAAGGCCAGTAGGAGCGGTGGCTTTCTTT
.	TRBV5-4	.	TRBJ2-1	CASSPSQRRGGNEQFF	TGTGCCAGCAGCCCCAGCCAAAGAAGAGGAGGCAATGAGCAGTTCTTC
.	TRBV4-1	TRBD2	TRBJ2-1	CASSQGPGTSGSGEQFF	TGCGCCAGCAGCCAAGGCCCCGGGACTAGCGGGAGTGGTGAGCAGTTCTTC
medium-sized	TRBV21-1	.	TRBJ2-1	CASSTKKWTSGRALGSNEQFF	TGTGCCAGCAGCACTAAGAAATGGACTAGCGGGAGGGCCCTCGGTTCGAATGAGCAGTTCTTC
.	TRBV28	TRBD1	TRBJ1-5	CASSLGTGMVQPQHF	TGTGCCAGCAGTTTAGGGACAGGGATGGTTCAGCCCCAGCATTTT
.	TRBV4-1	.	TRBJ1-2	CASSQHPNYGYTF	TGCGCCAGCAGCCAACATCCTAACTATGGCTACACCTTC
.	TRBV6-5	.	TRBJ1-5	CASRREGNSNQPQHF	TGTGCCAGCCGTCGCGAGGGAAATAGCAATCAGCCCCAGCATTTT
.	TRBV6-5	.	TRBJ2-2	CASSRDRNTGELFF	TGTGCCAGCAGTAGAGACAGGAACACCGGGGAGCTGTTTTTT
.	TRBV11-2	.	TRBJ2-7	CASSASPSGYEQYF	TGTGCCAGCAGCGCGTCCCCCAGTGGATACGAGCAGTACTTC
.	TRBV5-1	.	TRBJ2-7	CASSFLRDGPYEQYF	TGCGCCAGCAGCTTCCTGAGGGACGGGCCCTACGAGCAGTACTTC
.	TRBV18	.	TRBJ1-2	CASSQDSQYGYTF	TGTGCCAGCTCACAGGACAGTCAGTATGGCTACACCTTC
.	TRBV5-1	.	TRBJ1-1	CASSPVESGNTEAFF	TGCGCCAGCAGCCCGGTTGAGTCCGGGAACACTGAAGCTTTCTTT
.	TRBV7-9	.	TRBJ1-6	CASSLGQGSSPLHF	TGTGCCAGCAGCTTAGGCCAGGGTAGCTCACCCCTCCACTTT
.	TRBV6-1	TRBD1	TRBJ2-7	CASRKQGADDEQYF	TGTGCCAGCAGGAAACAGGGGGCAGACGACGAGCAGTACTTC
.	TRBV7-9	.	TRBJ1-1	CASSFPGRNTEAFF	TGTGCCAGCAGCTTCCCGGGTCGGAATACTGAAGCTTTCTTT
.	TRBV7-9	TRBD2	TRBJ2-2	CASLPGLASNTGELFF	TGTGCCAGCTTGCCGGGACTAGCGTCGAACACCGGGGAGCTGTTTTTT
medium-sized	TRBV30	.	TRBJ1-3	CAWRPGNTIYF	TGTGCCTGGAGGCCGGGAAACACCATATATTTT
few	TRBV2	.	TRBJ1-6	CASSDLGLGSPLHF	TGTGCCAGCAGTGATTTAGGCTTGGGCTCACCCCTCCACTTT
.	TRBV19	TRBD1	TRBJ2-7	CASSYRGGDEQYF	TGTGCCAGCTCCTACAGGGGTGGGGACGAGCAGTACTTC
.	TRBV6-5	TRBD2	TRBJ2-3	CASSYSGGVYTDTQYF	TGTGCCAGCAGTTACTCTGGGGGGGTGTACACAGATACGCAGTATTTT
.	TRBV5-1	.	TRBJ2-1	CASSLLGDEQFF	TGCGCCAGCAGCTTGCTCGGAGATGAGCAGTTCTTC
.	TRBV6-1	.	TRBJ2-1	CASAVGNEQFF	TGTGCCAGCGCTGTGGGGAATGAGCAGTTCTTC
.	TRBV9	.	TRBJ2-3	CASSVKGGASTDTQYF	TGTGCCAGCAGCGTAAAGGGCGGGGCTAGCACAGATACGCAGTATTTT
.	TRBV7-2	.	TRBJ1-5	CASSLSNQPQHF	TGTGCCAGCAGTCTCAGCAATCAGCCCCAGCATTTT
.	TRBV6-6	.	TRBJ1-2	CASSLEGGSGYTF	TGTGCCAGCAGTTTGGAGGGAGGCAGTGGCTACACCTTC
.	TRBV9	.	TRBJ2-5	CASSVVALPQETQYF	TGTGCCAGCAGCGTAGTAGCCCTCCCCCAAGAGACCCAGTACTTC
.	TRBV28	.	TRBJ2-3	CASSPPAPDTQYF	TGTGCCAGCAGTCCTCCCGCCCCAGATACGCAGTATTTT
.	TRBV5-4	.	TRBJ2-2	CASSLVGGDTGELFF	TGTGCCAGCAGCTTGGTGGGGGGTGACACCGGGGAGCTGTTTTTT
.	TRBV30	.	TRBJ2-7	CAWSEGTSYEQYF	TGTGCCTGGAGTGAGGGCACCTCCTACGAGCAGTACTTC
.	TRBV15	.	TRBJ2-2	CATSRVLVPTGELFF	TGTGCCACCAGCAGAGTTTTAGTCCCCACCGGGGAGCTGTTTTTT
.	TRBV5-1	TRBD2	TRBJ2-1	CASSLGVSGYNEQFF	TGCGCCAGCAGCTTGGGGGTTAGCGGGTACAATGAGCAGTTCTTC
few	TRBV6-5	.	TRBJ2-3	CASSYSDTQYF	TGTGCCAGCAGTTATTCAGATACGCAGTATTTT
.	TRBV5-1	.	TRBJ1-1	CASSLLAGVNTEAFF	TGCGCCAGCAGCTTGCTGGCAGGGGTGAACACTGAAGCTTTCTTT
.	TRBV2	.	TRBJ2-5	CASSEESPRLETQYF	TGTGCCAGCAGTGAGGAGTCCCCCAGGCTTGAGACCCAGTACTTC
.	TRBV5-1	.	TRBJ2-7	CASSPRDGGYEQYF	TGCGCCAGCAGCCCCCGGGACGGAGGCTACGAGCAGTACTTC